This is a list of T cell receptor beta chains from one sample in a study of T cell changes during pregnancy in multiple sclerosis. The repertoire was sequenced with immunoSEQ multiplex PCR; TCRdb's copy has only in-frame clones and lacks some. The table records roughly 89,000 clones, 94% of them present only once. The sequenced sample was peripheral blood, obtained after pregnancy. Source of these receptors: a female donor in good health, enrolled as a control in a pregnancy study. Each CDR3 is given without its conserved first and last residue.

cdr3_aa: ASSFPDRPIYEQF
j_call: TRBJ2-1
v_call: TRBV5-6

cdr3_aa: ASSRTGPSNQPQH
j_call: TRBJ1-5
v_call: TRBV6-5

cdr3_aa: ASIPPGGSNTQY
j_call: TRBJ2-3
v_call: TRBV28

cdr3_aa: ASSPLAGGPYEQY
j_call: TRBJ2-7
v_call: TRBV5-1

cdr3_aa: ASSLAGTGGLEAF
j_call: TRBJ1-1
v_call: TRBV5-4

cdr3_aa: SAGQGEAF
j_call: TRBJ1-1
v_call: TRBV20-1

cdr3_aa: ASSPLGGYEQY
j_call: TRBJ2-7
v_call: TRBV7-9

cdr3_aa: ASSPPGQGRYEQY
j_call: TRBJ2-7
v_call: TRBV18

cdr3_aa: ASSLVGRRHTEAF
j_call: TRBJ1-1
v_call: TRBV11-2

cdr3_aa: ASSSTRAGELF
j_call: TRBJ2-2
v_call: TRBV6-6

cdr3_aa: ASTGTGGQPQH
j_call: TRBJ1-5
v_call: TRBV19

cdr3_aa: ASSQDRGTGRGYEQY
j_call: TRBJ2-7
v_call: TRBV4-1

cdr3_aa: ASSEYSSGIIYEQY
j_call: TRBJ2-7
v_call: TRBV5-6